There are many counts of the clone carrying this T cell receptor (beta chain). What it recognizes is unknown. Preparation of the unsorted libraries drew on 2 million PBMCs stored at -80 C. With 8 bases clipped from V and 5 bases from J, the junction kept 8 bases outside the gene matches. The CDR3 totals 14 residues. Germline V gives CDR1 MGHDK, CDR2 SYGVNS. The sample is drawn from a study of neurological immune-mediated disorders. One entry per CDR3 protein results from TCRdb running MiXCR on the 5' RACE reads. Among roughly 56,000 distinct CDR3 sequences listed, more than 9.5% were seen once. Findings of the study overall: Private repertoires in all groups were suggested, as expanded clones shared no CDR3 amino acid sequences across subjects. Patients with HTLV-1-associated myelopathy had the highest level of TCR clonal expansion, whereas patients with multiple sclerosis had the lowest level, falling beneath the level found in healthy controls.

The TCR originated in a man in his 60s in good health. The sample taken for sequencing was PBMCs. The genes are TRBV25-1 and TRBJ2-3, with 9 bases lining up with TRBD2. The CDR3 sequence: CASRGAGGQDTQYF. DNA for the CDR3: TGTGCCAGCCGGGGAGCGGGGGGCCAAGATACGCAGTATTTT. The full variable domain, in which reference TRBV25-1 and TRBJ2-3 provide the parts outside the CDR3, is EADIYQTPRYLVIGTGKKITLECSQTMGHDKMYWYQQDPGMELHLIHYSYGVNSTEKGDLSSESTVSRIRTEHFPLTLESARPSHTSQYLCASRGAGGQDTQYFGPGTRLTVL.